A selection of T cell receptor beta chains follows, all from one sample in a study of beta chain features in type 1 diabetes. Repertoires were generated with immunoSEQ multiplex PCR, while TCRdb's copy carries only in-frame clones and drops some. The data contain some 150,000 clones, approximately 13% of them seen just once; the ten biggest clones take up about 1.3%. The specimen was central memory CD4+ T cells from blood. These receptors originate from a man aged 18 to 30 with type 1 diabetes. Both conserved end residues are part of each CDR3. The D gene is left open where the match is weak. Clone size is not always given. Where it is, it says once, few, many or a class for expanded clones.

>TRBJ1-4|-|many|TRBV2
CATRRAVSNEKLFF
TGTGCCACCAGGAGGGCGGTTTCAAATGAAAAACTGTTTTTT
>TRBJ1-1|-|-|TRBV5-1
CASSFASGGSNTEAFF
TGCGCCAGCAGCTTCGCCAGTGGCGGCTCGAACACTGAAGCTTTCTTT
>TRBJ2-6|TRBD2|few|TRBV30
CAWSRGSIGANVLTF
TGTGCCTGGAGCCGCGGGAGTATAGGGGCCAACGTCCTGACTTTC
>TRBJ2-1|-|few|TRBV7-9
CASSQQLDYPEFF
TGTGCCAGCAGCCAACAGCTAGACTATCCTGAGTTCTTC
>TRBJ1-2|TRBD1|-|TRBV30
CAWTTGGRGGYTF
TGTGCCTGGACCACAGGGGGCAGAGGTGGCTACACCTTC
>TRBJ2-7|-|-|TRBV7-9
CASSLGAATYEQYF
TGTGCCAGCAGCTTGGGCGCAGCCACCTACGAGCAGTACTTC
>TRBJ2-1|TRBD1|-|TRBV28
CASTLPGQGYNEQFF
TGTGCCAGCACCCTACCGGGACAGGGATACAATGAGCAGTTCTTC
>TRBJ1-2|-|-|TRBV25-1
CASTKGVYGGYTF
TGTGCCAGCACCAAGGGGGTTTACGGTGGCTACACCTTC
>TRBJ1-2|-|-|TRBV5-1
CASSPGNNYGYTF
TGCGCCAGCAGTCCAGGGAATAACTATGGCTACACCTTC
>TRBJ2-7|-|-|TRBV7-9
CASSWGRPEEQYF
TGTGCCAGCAGCTGGGGACGCCCCGAAGAGCAGTACTTC
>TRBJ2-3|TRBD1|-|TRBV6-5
CASSYGTGALSEQYF
TGTGCCAGCAGTTACGGGACAGGGGCCCTTTCGGAGCAGTATTTT
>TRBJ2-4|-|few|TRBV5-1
CASSLGRQENIQYF
TGCGCCAGCAGCTTGGGCAGACAGGAAAACATTCAGTACTTC
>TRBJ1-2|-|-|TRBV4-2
CASSQEHRQINYGYTF
TGTGCCAGCAGCCAAGAACATCGGCAGATTAACTATGGCTACACCTTC
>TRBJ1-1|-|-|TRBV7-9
CASSLFGDTEAFF
TGTGCCAGCAGCCTCTTTGGGGACACTGAAGCTTTCTTT
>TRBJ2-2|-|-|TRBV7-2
CASSFGGMNTGELFF
TGTGCCAGCAGCTTTGGGGGCATGAACACCGGGGAGCTGTTTTTT
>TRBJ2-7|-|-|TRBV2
CASSEAVREQYF
TGTGCCAGCAGTGAAGCGGTACGGGAGCAGTACTTC
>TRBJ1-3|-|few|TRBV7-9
CASSLDGNTIYF
TGTGCCAGCAGCTTAGATGGAAACACCATATATTTT
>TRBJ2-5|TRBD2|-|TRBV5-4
CASSVTGTSTLQETQYF
TGTGCCAGCAGCGTTACCGGGACTAGCACTCTCCAAGAGACCCAGTACTTC
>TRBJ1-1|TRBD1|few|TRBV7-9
CASRRDSQNEAFF
TGTGCCAGCAGGAGGGACAGCCAGAATGAAGCTTTCTTT
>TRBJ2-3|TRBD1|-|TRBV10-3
CAIRVDRENTDTQYF
TGTGCCATCAGAGTGGACAGGGAAAACACAGATACGCAGTATTTT
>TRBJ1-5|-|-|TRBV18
CASSPGGPGTRQPQHF
TGTGCCAGCTCACCGGGCGGCCCAGGGACACGGCAGCCCCAGCATTTT
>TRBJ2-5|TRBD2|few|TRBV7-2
CASSLASLAGGNQETQYF
TGTGCCAGCAGCTTAGCGAGTCTAGCGGGGGGGAACCAAGAGACCCAGTACTTC
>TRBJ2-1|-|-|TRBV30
CAWSVYAHQVGNEQFF
TGTGCCTGGAGTGTATATGCTCATCAAGTGGGGAATGAGCAGTTCTTC
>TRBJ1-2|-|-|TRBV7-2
CASSLAPGQGYTF
TGTGCCAGCAGCTTAGCCCCAGGGCAGGGCTACACCTTC
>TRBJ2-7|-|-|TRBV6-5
CASSQTGYEQYF
TGTGCCAGCAGCCAAACTGGCTACGAGCAGTACTTC
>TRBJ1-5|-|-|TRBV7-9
CSSSLTMAEMGNQPQHF
TGTTCCAGCAGCTTAACCATGGCGGAGATGGGCAATCAGCCCCAGCATTTT
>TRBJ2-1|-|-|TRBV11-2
CASSTVRGPDNEQFF
TGTGCCAGCAGCACTGTGAGGGGCCCGGACAATGAGCAGTTCTTC
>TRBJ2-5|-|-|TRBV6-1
CASARGADRETQYF
TGTGCCAGCGCCAGAGGAGCGGACCGGGAGACCCAGTACTTC
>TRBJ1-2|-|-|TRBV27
CASRATASDGYTF
TGTGCCAGCAGAGCGACAGCATCCGATGGCTACACCTTC
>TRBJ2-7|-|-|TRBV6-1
CASSQGNPYEQYF
TGTGCCAGCTCTCAGGGGAACCCCTACGAGCAGTACTTC
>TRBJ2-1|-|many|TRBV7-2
CASSLDRENEQFF
TGTGCCAGCAGCTTAGACAGGGAAAATGAGCAGTTCTTC
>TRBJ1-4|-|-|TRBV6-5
CASRDGGGEKLFF
TGTGCCAGCAGGGACGGCGGTGGGGAAAAACTGTTTTTT
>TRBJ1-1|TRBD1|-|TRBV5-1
CASSQDRVGNTEAFF
TGCGCCAGCAGCCAAGACAGGGTCGGGAACACTGAAGCTTTCTTT
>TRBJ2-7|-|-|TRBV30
CAWGFYEQYF
TGTGCCTGGGGATTTTACGAGCAGTACTTC